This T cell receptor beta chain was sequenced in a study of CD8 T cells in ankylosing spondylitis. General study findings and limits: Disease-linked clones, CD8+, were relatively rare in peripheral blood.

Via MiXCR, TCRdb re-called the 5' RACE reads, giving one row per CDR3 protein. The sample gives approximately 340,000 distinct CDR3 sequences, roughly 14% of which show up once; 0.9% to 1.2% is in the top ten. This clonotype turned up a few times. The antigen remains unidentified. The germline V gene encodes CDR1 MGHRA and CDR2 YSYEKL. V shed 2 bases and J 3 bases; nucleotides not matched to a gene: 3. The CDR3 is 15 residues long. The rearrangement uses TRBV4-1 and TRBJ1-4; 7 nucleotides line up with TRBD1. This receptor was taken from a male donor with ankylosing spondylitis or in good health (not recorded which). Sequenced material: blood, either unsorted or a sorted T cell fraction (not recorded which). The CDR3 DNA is TGCGCCAGCAGCCAAAACAGGGGATCTAATGAAAAACTGTTTTTT. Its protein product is CASSQNRGSNEKLFF.